This TCR beta chain was sequenced during a study of T-cell memory formation after mild COVID-19. Study information: TCR clusters were mostly confined to one donor each. Study findings and constraints: Some clones that responded turned up in pre-infection memory, which suggests that cross-reactive memory joined in. From day 15 to 85, contracting clones were balanced between CD4 and CD8, whereas later expanders leaned toward CD4+.

CDR3 length: 14 amino acids. Germline V gene lookup returns CDR1 DFQATT and CDR2 SNEGSKA (reference sequence). The ends were cut back, 6 bases at V and 0 bases at J, with 14 bases in the middle. Constant-segment-primed 5'RACE gave TCR alpha and TCR beta cDNA libraries with sample barcodes and UMIs. TCRdb passed the 5' RACE reads through MiXCR, listing each CDR3 protein once. The profile shows 250,000 to 350,000 distinct CDR3 sequences, approximately 15% of them singletons. This clonotype was seen once. The antigen is unknown. This receptor was identified in a man between 18 and 29 years old who had mild COVID-19 (a few samples of this study predate the infection). Cell type and time point are not known. The sample was PBMCs or a T cell subset sorted from them (not recorded which). This sequence joins TRBV20-1 and TRBJ1-1, with no clear D. CDR3 DNA: TGCAGTGCCTCCCCCAGGCTACTGAACACTGAAGCTTTCTTT. This encodes CSASPRLLNTEAFF.